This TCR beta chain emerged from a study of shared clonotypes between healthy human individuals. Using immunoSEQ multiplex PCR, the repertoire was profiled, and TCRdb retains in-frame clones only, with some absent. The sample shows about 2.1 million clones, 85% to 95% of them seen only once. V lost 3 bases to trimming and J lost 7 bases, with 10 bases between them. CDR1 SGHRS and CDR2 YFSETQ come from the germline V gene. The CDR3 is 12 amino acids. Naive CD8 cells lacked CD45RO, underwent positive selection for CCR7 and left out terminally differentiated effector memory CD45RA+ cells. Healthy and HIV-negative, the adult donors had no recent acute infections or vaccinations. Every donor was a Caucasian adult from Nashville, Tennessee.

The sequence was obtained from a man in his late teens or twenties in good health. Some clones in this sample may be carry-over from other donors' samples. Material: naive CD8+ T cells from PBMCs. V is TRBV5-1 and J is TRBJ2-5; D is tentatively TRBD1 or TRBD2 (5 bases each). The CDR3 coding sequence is TGCGCCAGCAGCTCCGGGGCTGGGACCCAGTACTTC. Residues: CASSSGAGTQYF.